This T cell receptor beta chain is drawn from a study of blood T cell repertoires in COVID-19. CDR1 is MNHEY, CDR2 SMNVEV, per germline (reference sequence). V shed 6 bases, J shed 0 bases, and the junction held 2 bases outside the gene matches. CDR3 length: 14 amino acids. Authors' data handling: Nucleated cell counts were estimated from reference gene primer amplification. Libraries were prepared by immunoSEQ multiplex PCR; TCRdb keeps only in-frame clonotypes and omits some of them. The DNA gave D and trimming, while V, J and clone size come from that table. The data contain about 170,000 clones, 82% of them singletons.

Sequenced material: peripheral blood. The receptor was isolated from a woman aged 40 to 50 with COVID-19, enrolled during active disease. The chain combines TRBV27 with TRBJ1-5; 7 positions agree with TRBD1. The CDR3 DNA reads TGTGCCAGCAGGGGACAGTATAGCAATCAGCCCCAGCATTTT. Protein product: CASRGQYSNQPQHF.